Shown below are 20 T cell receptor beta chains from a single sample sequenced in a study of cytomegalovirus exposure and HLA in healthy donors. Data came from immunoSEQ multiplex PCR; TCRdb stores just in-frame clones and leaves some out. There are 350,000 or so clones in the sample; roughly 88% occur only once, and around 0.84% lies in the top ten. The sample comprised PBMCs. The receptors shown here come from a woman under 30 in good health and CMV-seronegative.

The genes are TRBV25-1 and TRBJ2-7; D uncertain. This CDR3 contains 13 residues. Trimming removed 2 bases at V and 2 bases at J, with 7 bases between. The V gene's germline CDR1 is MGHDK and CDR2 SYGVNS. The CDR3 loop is CASSENPAYEQYF. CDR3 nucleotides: TGTGCCAGCAGTGAAAACCCGGCCTACGAGCAGTACTTC.

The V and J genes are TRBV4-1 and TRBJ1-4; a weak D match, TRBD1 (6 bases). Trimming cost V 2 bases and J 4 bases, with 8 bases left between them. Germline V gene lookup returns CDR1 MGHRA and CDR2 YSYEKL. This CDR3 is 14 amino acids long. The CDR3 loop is CASSQLQGNEKLFF. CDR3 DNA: TGCGCCAGCAGCCAACTACAGGGTAATGAAAAACTGTTTTTT.

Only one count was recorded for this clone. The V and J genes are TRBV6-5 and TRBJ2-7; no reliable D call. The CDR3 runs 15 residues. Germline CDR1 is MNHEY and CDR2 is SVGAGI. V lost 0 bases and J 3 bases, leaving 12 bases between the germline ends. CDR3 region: CASSYSSERNYEQYF. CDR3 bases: TGTGCCAGCAGTTACTCGAGCGAGCGAAACTACGAGCAGTACTTC.

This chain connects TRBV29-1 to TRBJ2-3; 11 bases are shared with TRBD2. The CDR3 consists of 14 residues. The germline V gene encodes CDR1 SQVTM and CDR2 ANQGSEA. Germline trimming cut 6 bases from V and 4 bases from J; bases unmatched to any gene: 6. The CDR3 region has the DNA TGCAGCGTCGAAACTAGCGGGAGCGCAGATACGCAGTATTTT. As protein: CSVETSGSADTQYF.

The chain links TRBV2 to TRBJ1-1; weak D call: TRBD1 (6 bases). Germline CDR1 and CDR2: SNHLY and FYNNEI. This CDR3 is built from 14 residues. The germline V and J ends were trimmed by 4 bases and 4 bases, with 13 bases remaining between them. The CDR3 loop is CASSVTGRATEAFF. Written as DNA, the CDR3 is TGTGCCAGCAGTGTTACAGGGCGGGCCACTGAAGCTTTCTTT.

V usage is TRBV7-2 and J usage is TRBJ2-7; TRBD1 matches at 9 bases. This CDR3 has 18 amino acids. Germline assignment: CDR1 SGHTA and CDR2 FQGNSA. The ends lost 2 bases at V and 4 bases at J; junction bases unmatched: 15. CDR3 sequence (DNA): TGTGCCAGCAGCTTATCAAGAGGCCCGGGACAGGGATCTTACGAGCAGTACTTC. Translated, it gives CASSLSRGPGQGSYEQYF.

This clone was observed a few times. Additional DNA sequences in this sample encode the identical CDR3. This CDR3 reads CASSEGSTNEKLFF. In DNA form, the CDR3 reads TGTGCCAGCAGTGAGGGCTCAACTAATGAAAAACTGTTTTTT. This chain links TRBV6-1 with TRBJ1-4; D not certain. V shed 3 bases and J shed 0 bases, with 5 bases lying between them. The CDR3 is 14 residues long. Germline assignment: CDR1 MNHNS and CDR2 SASEGT.

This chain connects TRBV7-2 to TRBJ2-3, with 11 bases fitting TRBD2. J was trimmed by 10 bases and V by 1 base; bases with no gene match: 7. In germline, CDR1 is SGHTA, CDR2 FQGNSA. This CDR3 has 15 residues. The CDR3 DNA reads TGTGCCAGCAGCTTAGTGGGGACTAGCGGACGGGCGCAGTATTTT. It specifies CASSLVGTSGRAQYF. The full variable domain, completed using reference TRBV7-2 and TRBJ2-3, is GAGVSQSPSNKVTEKGKDVELRCDPISGHTALYWYRQSLGQGLEFLIYFQGNSAPDKSGLPSDRFSAERTGGSVSTLTIQRTQQEDSAVYLCASSLVGTSGRAQYFGPGTRLTVL.

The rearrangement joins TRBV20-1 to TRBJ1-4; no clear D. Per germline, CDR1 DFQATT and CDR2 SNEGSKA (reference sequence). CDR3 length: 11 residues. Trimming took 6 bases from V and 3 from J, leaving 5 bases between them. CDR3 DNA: TGCAGTGCCAAGCCTAATGAAAAACTGTTTTTT. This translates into CSAKPNEKLFF.

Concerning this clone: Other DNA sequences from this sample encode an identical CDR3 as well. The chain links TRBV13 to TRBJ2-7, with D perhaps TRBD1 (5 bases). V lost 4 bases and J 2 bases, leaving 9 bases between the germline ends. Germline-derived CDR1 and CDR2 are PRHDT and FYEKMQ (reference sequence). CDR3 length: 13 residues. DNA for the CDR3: TGTGCCAGCAGCTCTGACAGAGCCTACGAGCAGTACTTC. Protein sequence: CASSSDRAYEQYF.

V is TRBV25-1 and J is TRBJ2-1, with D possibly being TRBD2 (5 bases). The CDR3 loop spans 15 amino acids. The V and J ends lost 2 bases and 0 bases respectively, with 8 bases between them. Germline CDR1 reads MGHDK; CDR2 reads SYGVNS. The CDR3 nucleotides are TGTGCCAGCAGTGAAACCGGGATCTCCTACAATGAGCAGTTCTTC. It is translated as CASSETGISYNEQFF.

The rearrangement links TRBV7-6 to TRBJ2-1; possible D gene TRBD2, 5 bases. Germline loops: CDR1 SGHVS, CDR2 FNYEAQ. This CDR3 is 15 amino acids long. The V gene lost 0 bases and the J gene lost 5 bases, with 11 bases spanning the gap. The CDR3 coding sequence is TGTGCCAGCAGCTTAGCGTTAGGGAGTGACAATGAGCAGTTCTTC. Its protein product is CASSLALGSDNEQFF.

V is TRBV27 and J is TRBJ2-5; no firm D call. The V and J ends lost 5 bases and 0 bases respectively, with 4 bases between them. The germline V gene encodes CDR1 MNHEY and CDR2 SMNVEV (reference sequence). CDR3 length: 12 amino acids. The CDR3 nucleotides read TGTGCCAGCAGTCCGTACCAAGAGACCCAGTACTTC. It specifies CASSPYQETQYF.

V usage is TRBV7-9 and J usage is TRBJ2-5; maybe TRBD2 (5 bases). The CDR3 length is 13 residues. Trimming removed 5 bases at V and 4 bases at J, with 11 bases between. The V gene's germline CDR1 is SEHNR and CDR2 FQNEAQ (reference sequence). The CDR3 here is CASSKRELETQYF. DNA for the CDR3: TGTGCCAGCAGCAAGAGGGAGTTAGAGACCCAGTACTTC.

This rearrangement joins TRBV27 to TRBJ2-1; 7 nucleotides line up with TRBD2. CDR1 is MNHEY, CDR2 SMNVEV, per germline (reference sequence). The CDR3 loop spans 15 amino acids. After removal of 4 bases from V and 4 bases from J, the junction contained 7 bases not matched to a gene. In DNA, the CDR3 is TGTGCCAGCAGTTCTTGGCTAGCGGAGTACAATGAGCAGTTCTTC. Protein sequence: CASSSWLAEYNEQFF.

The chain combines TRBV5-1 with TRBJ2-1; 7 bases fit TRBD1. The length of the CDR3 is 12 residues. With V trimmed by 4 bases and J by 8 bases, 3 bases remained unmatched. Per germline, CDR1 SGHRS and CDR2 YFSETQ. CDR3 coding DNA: TGCGCCAGCAGCCGACAGGGCGATGAGCAGTTCTTC. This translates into CASSRQGDEQFF.

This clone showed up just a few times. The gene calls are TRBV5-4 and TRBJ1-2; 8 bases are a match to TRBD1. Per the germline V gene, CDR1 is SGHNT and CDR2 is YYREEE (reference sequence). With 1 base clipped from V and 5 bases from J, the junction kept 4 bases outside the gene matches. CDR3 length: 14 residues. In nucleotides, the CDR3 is TGTGCCAGCAGCTTGTCAGGGGGCAGTTATGGCTACACCTTC. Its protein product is CASSLSGGSYGYTF. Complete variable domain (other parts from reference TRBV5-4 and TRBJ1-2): ETGVTQSPTHLIKTRGQQVTLRCSSQSGHNTVSWYQQALGQGPQFIFQYYREEENGRGNFPPRFSGLQFPNYSSELNVNALELDDSALYLCASSLSGGSYGYTFGSGTRLTVV.

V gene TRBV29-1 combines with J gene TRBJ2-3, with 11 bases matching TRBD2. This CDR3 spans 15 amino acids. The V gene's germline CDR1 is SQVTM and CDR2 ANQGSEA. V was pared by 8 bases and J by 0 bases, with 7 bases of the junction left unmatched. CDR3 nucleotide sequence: TGCAGCACGGAGGGACTAGCGGTTAGCACAGATACGCAGTATTTT. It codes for CSTEGLAVSTDTQYF.

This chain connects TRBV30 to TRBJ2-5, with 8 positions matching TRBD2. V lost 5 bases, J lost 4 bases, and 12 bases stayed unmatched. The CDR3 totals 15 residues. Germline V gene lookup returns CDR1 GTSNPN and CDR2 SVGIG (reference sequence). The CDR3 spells CAWSAGAGLRETQYF. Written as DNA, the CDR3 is TGTGCCTGGTCAGCGGGAGCGGGTCTTAGAGAGACCCAGTACTTC.

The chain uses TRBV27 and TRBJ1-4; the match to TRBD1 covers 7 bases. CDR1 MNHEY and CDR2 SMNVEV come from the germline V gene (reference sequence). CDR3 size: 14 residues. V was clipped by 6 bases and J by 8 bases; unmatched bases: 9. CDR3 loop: CASSAGGFGEKLFF. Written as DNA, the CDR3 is TGTGCCAGCAGCGCAGGGGGTTTCGGGGAAAAACTGTTTTTT. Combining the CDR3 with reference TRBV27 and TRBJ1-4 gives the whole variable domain EAQVTQNPRYLITVTGKKLTVTCSQNMNHEYMSWYRQDPGLGLRQIYYSMNVEVTDKGDVPEGYKVSRKEKRNFPLILESPSPNQTSLYFCASSAGGFGEKLFFGSGTQLSVL.